This T cell receptor (beta chain) was observed in a study of PD-L1 blockade in urothelial cancer (dated by TCRdb to the late 2010s). Regarding the research as a whole: Every patient began therapy at some point between 2014 and 2015 and was given atezolizumab 1,200 mg intravenously every 3 weeks. About 90% of the roughly 29 patients were identified as males with urothelial cancer of bladder origin, and a prior smoking history was reported by 18 of 29 patients. Patients had an ECOG performance status of 0 or 1 and had received between 0 and 3 prior chemotherapy regimens. Blood samples were analyzed 3 weeks after the start of treatment (second dose) and 6 weeks after the start of treatment. Blood samples gave median yields of around 150,000 T cells and over 80,000 unique TCRs, along with a median clonality of around 0.075. The study, an exploratory multi-omic analysis, examined somatic, immune and clinical correlates of response to PD-L1 blockade with atezolizumab in urothelial cancer. Pretreatment tumor samples, along with matched peripheral blood collected serially before and after atezolizumab treatment, underwent TCR sequencing. Durable clinical benefit was defined as a progression-free survival longer than 6 months, and TCR features were additionally tested against progression-free survival and overall survival. In the same patients, pretreatment tumors underwent whole exome sequencing and RNA sequencing in addition to TCR sequencing. Nine patients achieved durable clinical benefit and some 20 did not. Approximately 29 patients had pretreatment blood TCR-seq, approximately 24 had at least one posttreatment blood collection, and approximately 24 had tumor TCR-seq.

In regard to this clone: It lacks a known antigen. The sample holds no much larger clone one base away, and base qualities are not on file.

To estimate absolute template abundance from read counts, synthetic TCR analog templates were spiked into each PCR. Using the immunoSEQ assay, TCRbeta CDR3 regions were amplified from genomic DNA with bias-controlled V and J gene primers. Sequencing of rearranged TCRbeta segments was performed at approximately 20X coverage. The study's own analysis went as follows. Clustering was used to correct sequencing errors, and CDR3s were annotated against IMGT to assign V, D and J genes. Downstream analyses used only productive TCRbeta rearrangements and left out out-of-frame or stop-codon sequences. To compute clonality, Shannon entropy was normalized by the log of the number of unique productive sequences and then subtracted from one. Clones differing between time points or between blood and tumor were identified by Fisher's exact test with Benjamini-Hochberg correction at adjusted p below 0.01. The immuneACCESS repertoire file appears here via TCRdb, limited to in-frame rearrangements. These files lack a portion of the clones; in checked studies, under half of the deficit traces to unresolved V genes, and the cause of the others is not known. The DNA gave D and trimming, while V, J and clone size come from that table. The sample includes 45,000 to 55,000 clones, with more than 75% observed a single time. Roughly 1.4% of the sample belongs to the ten largest clones.

Study-wide conclusions, independent of this receptor: Improved progression-free and overall survival was associated with having pretreatment peripheral blood TCR clonality below the median. Greater expansion of tumor-associated TCR clones in peripheral blood 3 weeks after the start of treatment was observed in patients with durable benefit (n of about 22, p = 0.022). Because of the small sample size (n ≈ 30) and the many exploratory analyses performed, the results are intended to be regarded as hypothesis-generating.

Sample time point, as interpreted from the label and publication: pretreatment peripheral blood. A total of 25 to 35 patients with locally advanced or metastatic urothelial carcinoma, treated at Memorial Sloan Kettering on a trial protocol, made up the cohort. Peripheral blood mononuclear cells were collected pretreatment and during treatment, with between 1 and 8 total time points obtained per patient. The Qiagen DNeasy Blood extraction kit was used to purify genomic DNA from total PBMCs and tumor samples. PBMCs were collected pretreatment and during treatment, and were isolated and stored as previously described. The germline V gene supplies CDR1 KGHSH and CDR2 LQKENI. Measured from the cysteine to the phenylalanine, the CDR3 is 14 residues long. Only CDR3 DNA is held: 42 bases, read in frame from base 1. V is trimmed back by 5 bases and J by 5 bases, and the junction contains 6 bases that no gene match accounts for.

The source material was PBMCs, sampled around atezolizumab (anti-PD-L1) treatment. The sequence was collected from a man in his fifties with urothelial cancer. The chain was built from TRBV18 and TRBJ1-2, with 9 central nucleotides matching TRBD1. The nucleotides read TGTGCCAGCTCATCACAGGGGGCAGATTATGGCTACACCTTC. It translates to CASSSQGADYGYTF. Reference TRBV18 and TRBJ1-2 proteins supply the regions before and after the CDR3; the full variable domain is: NAGVMQNPRHLVRRRGQEARLRCSPMKGHSHVYWYRQLPEEGLKFMVYLQKENIIDESGMPKERFSAEFPKEGPSILRIQQVVRGDSAAYFCASSSQGADYGYTFGSGTRLTVV.